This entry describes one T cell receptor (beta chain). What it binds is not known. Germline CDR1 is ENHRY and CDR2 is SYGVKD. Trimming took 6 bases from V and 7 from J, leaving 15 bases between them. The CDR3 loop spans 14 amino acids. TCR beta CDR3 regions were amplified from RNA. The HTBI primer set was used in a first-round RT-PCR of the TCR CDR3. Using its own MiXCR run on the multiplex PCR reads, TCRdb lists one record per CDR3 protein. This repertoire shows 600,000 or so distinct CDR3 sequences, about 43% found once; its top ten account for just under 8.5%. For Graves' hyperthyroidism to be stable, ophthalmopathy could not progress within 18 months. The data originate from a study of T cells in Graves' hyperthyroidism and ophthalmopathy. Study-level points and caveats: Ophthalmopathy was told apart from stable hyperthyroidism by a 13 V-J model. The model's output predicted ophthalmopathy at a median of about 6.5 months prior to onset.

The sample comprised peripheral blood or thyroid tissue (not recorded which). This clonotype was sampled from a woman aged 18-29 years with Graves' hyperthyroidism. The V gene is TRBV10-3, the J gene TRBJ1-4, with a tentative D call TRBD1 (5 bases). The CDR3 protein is CAISHGMGGEKLFF. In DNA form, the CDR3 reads TGTGCCATCAGCCACGGGATGGGGGGTGAAAAACTGTTTTTT.